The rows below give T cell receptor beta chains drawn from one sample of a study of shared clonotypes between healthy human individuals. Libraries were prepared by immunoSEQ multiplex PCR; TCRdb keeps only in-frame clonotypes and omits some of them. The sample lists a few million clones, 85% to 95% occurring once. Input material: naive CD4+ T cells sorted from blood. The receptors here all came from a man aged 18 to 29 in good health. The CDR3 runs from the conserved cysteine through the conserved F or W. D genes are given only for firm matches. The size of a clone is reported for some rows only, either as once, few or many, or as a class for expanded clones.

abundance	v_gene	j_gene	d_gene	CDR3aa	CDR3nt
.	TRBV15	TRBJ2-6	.	CATSYVGRGANVLTF	TGTGCCACCAGTTACGTGGGGCGTGGGGCCAACGTCCTGACTTTC
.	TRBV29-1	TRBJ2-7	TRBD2	CSVVAGLDEQYF	TGCAGCGTTGTTGCGGGACTAGACGAGCAGTACTTC
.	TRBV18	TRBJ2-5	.	CASSRGYQETQYF	TGTGCCAGCTCAAGGGGGTACCAAGAGACCCAGTACTTC
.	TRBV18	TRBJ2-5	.	CASSARAGLEETQYF	TGTGCCAGCTCGGCGAGGGCAGGGTTGGAAGAGACCCAGTACTTC
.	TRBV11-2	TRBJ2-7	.	CASSSTYEQYF	TGTGCCAGCAGCTCAACCTACGAGCAGTACTTC
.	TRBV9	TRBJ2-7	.	CASSVAQSSYEQYF	TGTGCCAGCAGCGTAGCTCAGAGCTCCTACGAGCAGTACTTC
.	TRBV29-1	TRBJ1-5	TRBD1	CSVRGTLDQPQHF	TGCAGCGTCAGGGGGACTCTCGATCAGCCCCAGCATTTT
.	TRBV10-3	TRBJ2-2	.	CAISESWKANTGELFF	TGTGCCATCAGTGAGTCGTGGAAGGCGAACACCGGGGAGCTGTTTTTT
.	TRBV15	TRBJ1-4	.	CATSRDGQSNEKLFF	TGTGCCACCAGCAGAGATGGGCAGTCGAATGAAAAACTGTTTTTT
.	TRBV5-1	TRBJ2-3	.	CASSLEDSTDTQYF	TGCGCCAGCAGCTTGGAGGACAGCACAGATACGCAGTATTTT
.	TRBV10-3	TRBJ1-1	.	CAISDRIMNTEAFF	TGTGCCATCAGTGATCGCATTATGAACACTGAAGCTTTCTTT
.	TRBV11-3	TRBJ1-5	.	CASSLVPPQPQHF	TGTGCCAGCAGCTTAGTCCCCCCTCAGCCCCAGCATTTT
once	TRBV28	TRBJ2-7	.	CASSPNKLGTSYEQYF	TGTGCCAGCAGTCCCAACAAACTCGGGACCTCGTACGAGCAGTACTTC
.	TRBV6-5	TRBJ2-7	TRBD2	CASSYSYSGGTYEQYF	TGTGCCAGCAGTTACTCGTATAGCGGGGGGACCTACGAGCAGTACTTC
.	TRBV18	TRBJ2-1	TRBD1	CASSPPWDRNYNEQFF	TGTGCCAGCTCACCACCATGGGACAGGAACTACAATGAGCAGTTCTTC
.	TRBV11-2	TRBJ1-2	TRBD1	CASSSRGQGDYTF	TGTGCCAGCAGCTCGAGAGGACAGGGCGACTACACCTTC
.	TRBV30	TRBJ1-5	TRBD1	CAWRAQGSQPQHF	TGTGCCTGGAGAGCACAGGGGAGTCAGCCCCAGCATTTT
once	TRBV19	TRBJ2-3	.	CASSIDEVGTDTQYF	TGTGCCAGTAGTATAGACGAAGTAGGCACAGATACGCAGTATTTT
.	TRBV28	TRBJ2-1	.	CASSGELNEQFF	TGTGCCAGCAGTGGCGAGCTTAATGAGCAGTTCTTC
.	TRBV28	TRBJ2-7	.	CASSLYSRGEQYF	TGTGCCAGCAGTTTATACTCGAGGGGGGAGCAGTACTTC
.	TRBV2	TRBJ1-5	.	CASSVEGEYQPQHF	TGTGCCAGCAGTGTGGAGGGGGAATATCAGCCCCAGCATTTT
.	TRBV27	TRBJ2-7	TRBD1	CASRRTGGYEQYF	TGTGCCTCCCGACGGACAGGGGGCTACGAGCAGTACTTC
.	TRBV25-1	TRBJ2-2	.	CASSATLTTGELFF	TGTGCCAGCAGTGCAACCTTGACCACCGGGGAGCTGTTTTTT
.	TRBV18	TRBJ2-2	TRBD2	CASSRASSGSTGELFF	TGTGCCAGCTCACGCGCGTCTAGCGGGTCTACCGGGGAGCTGTTTTTT
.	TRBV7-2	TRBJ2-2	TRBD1	CASSSTGDRYGELFF	TGTGCCAGCAGCTCGACAGGGGATAGGTACGGGGAGCTGTTTTTT
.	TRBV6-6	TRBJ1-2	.	CASRINQYGYTF	TGTGCCAGCAGAATAAACCAGTATGGCTACACCTTC
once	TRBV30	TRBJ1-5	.	CAWRGGPNQPQHF	TGTGCCTGGAGAGGGGGGCCCAATCAGCCCCAGCATTTT
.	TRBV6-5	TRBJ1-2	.	CASSQGIEGYTF	TGTGCCAGCAGTCAGGGTATAGAAGGCTACACCTTC
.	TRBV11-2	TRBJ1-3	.	CASSLVAPGSSGNTIYF	TGTGCCAGCAGCTTAGTTGCCCCGGGGAGCTCTGGAAACACCATATATTTT
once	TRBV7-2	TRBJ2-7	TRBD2	CASSPFGGDYEQYF	TGTGCCAGCAGCCCCTTTGGGGGGGACTACGAGCAGTACTTC